This T cell receptor beta chain was retrieved from a study of blood T cell repertoires in COVID-19. About the study: From T cells, B-cell-depleted T cells, or PBMCs came the material, which was cDNA or gDNA.

Profiling relied on immunoSEQ multiplex PCR, and the TCRdb table lists in-frame clones only, not all of them. This table has around 200,000 clones, approximately 85% appearing once. The CDR3 is 15 residues long. From germline, CDR1 is LNHDA and CDR2 SQIVND (reference sequence). V was pared by 3 bases and J by 3 bases, with 4 bases of the junction left unmatched. This chain joins TRBV19 and TRBJ2-1, with 8 positions matching TRBD2. The receptor comes from a man between 60 and 70 years old with acute or convalescent COVID-19. Sequenced sample: peripheral blood. In DNA form, the CDR3 reads TGTGCCAGTAGTATTGAAGCGGGGGTCTACAATGAGCAGTTCTTC. Protein sequence: CASSIEAGVYNEQFF.